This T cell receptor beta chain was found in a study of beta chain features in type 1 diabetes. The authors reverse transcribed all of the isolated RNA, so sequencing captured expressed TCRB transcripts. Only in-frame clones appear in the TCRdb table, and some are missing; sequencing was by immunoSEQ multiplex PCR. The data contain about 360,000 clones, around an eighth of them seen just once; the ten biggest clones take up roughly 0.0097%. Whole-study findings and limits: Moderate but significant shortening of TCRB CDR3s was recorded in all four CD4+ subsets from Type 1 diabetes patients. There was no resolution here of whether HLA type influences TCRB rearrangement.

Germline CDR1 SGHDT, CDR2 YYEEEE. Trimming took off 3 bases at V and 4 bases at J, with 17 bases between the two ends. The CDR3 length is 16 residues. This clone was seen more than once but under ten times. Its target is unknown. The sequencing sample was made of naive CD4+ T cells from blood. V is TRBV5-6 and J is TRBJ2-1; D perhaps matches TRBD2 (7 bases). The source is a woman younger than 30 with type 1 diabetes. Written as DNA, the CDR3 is TGTGCCAGCAGCTCCGCGGGCGGGGGCCCGTACAATGAGCAGTTCTTC. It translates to CASSSAGGGPYNEQFF.